This T cell receptor beta chain was captured in a study of cytomegalovirus exposure and HLA in healthy donors (dated by TCRdb to 2015 to 2018). Concerning the study at large: An earlier analysis of roughly 500 of the donors reported roughly 300 Gb of sequence data and 100 million to 130 million unique TCR beta sequences from 150 million to 200 million T cells. On average, about 200,000 unique TCR beta nucleotide sequences were sequenced per donor among about 400 genotyped donors of the cohort, with roughly 18% of those sequences being non-productive. Both class I and class II loci were covered by HLA typing, at four-digit resolution. Of the approximately 400 genotyped donors, over 70% fell in the genetic ancestry cluster associated with self-reported Caucasian donors. To predict cytomegalovirus infection status, the study combined high-throughput TCR immunosequencing, statistical association of individual TCRs with disease status, and machine learning. An earlier analysis of approximately 640 of the donors applied high-throughput TCR beta sequencing to assess whether each TCR beta V gene segment acted as functional or pseudogenic. Alongside the repertoire data, information on donor age, sex, ethnicity and CMV serostatus was compiled. In a later analysis, previously published TCR beta repertoires from several hundred donors were re-analyzed and high-resolution HLA genotyping was added so that TCR occurrence patterns could be studied. Typing coverage differed by locus: A, B, C, DRB1 and DQB1 were typed in about 620-640 donors, DQA1 in about 550, DPA1 in 600 to 610, and DPB1 in approximately 450. Around 320 gigabases of sequencing data and tens of millions of unique TCR sequences were included in an early release covering about 600 HLA-typed donors. Four or five DR-DQ haplotypes were handled as single units for association and clustering because linkage in the cohort was strong. Every repertoire in the discovery cohort had been generated on one and the same sequencing platform. In the later analysis, no new phenotypic data were used to find candidate immune exposures; instead, reliance was placed on TCR beta sequences and their occurrence across donors. The study was designed to test whether signatures of past pathogen exposure could be identified by cataloging public T cell receptors. A later genetic analysis took genome-wide SNP genotypes for about 65% of the 666 donors and used that subset as a discovery cohort. The study profiled the T cell repertoires of hundreds of subjects by immunosequencing and related them to cytomegalovirus serostatus. Besides the first cohort of around 700 subjects, a separate validation cohort made up of roughly 130 different subjects was used. Overall study results and their limits: In this cohort, only TCR beta chains were sequenced, and detectable features were limited by the absence of alpha or paired-chain data. The presence/absence analyses assumed that sequencing depth was roughly uniform across donors, and that assumption may not be true. In a later analysis, several top co-occurrence clusters were reported to appear linked to parvovirus B19, influenza, CMV and Epstein-Barr virus. In a later analysis, the rate of TCR association differed among HLA loci, with DRB1 alleles having the most associated TCRs and HLA-C alleles having the fewest. At a false discovery rate of 0.05, a later analysis linked fewer than 20,000 TCR beta sequences to specific HLA alleles. The study gave a list of 150 to 200 TCR beta chains associated with cytomegalovirus. Because some donors lacked HLA typing at each locus, the association tests relied only on the typed subset. In vitro tests confirmed that a few of the cytomegalovirus-associated TCR beta chains recognize cytomegalovirus antigens. Some IMGT-functional V segments, including TRBV6-2 and TRBV6-3, could not be told apart with the 87-base-pair reads, so those segments were excluded. The authors suggested that the approach could potentially be generalized to other disease states and immunological phenotypes. Linkage disequilibrium might explain the correlated functional status among segregating V segments, but an unknown experimental factor could not be ruled out. According to a later analysis, most CMV-associated TCR beta chains appeared to be HLA-restricted, and the HLA associations seemed to be driven largely by CMV exposure. A group of highly shared sequence variants was considered likely to be a technical artifact of the sequencing pipeline. While some public TCRs were present in many individuals, most TCR sequences turned up only very rarely across donors. CMV serostatus was the only immune exposure information available for the cohort. A further reported finding was that TCR beta sequences accurately predicted the HLA-A and HLA-B alleles for most subjects in the first cohort. An association between a missense DCLRE1C variant and V-gene and J-gene trimming of TCR beta chains was found in a later genetic analysis and replicated in an independent cohort. A later genetic analysis reported fewer N-insertions in productive TCRs among donors in an Asian-associated ancestry cluster than the roughly 700-donor mean. Because counts were too low, about 15 rarely observed V segments, including chromosome 9 orphons, were left out of the earlier analysis of approximately 500 of the donors. A later analysis found that HLA-associated TCR beta chains were more clonally expanded and had lower generation probabilities than equally common non-associated chains. Strong co-occurrence of HLA alleles, especially DR and DQ, made assigning TCR associations to individual alleles difficult. In an earlier analysis of roughly 560 of the donors, most TCR beta V segments were observed in productive rearrangements about 90% or about 30% of the time, broadly matching IMGT annotations. The classifier was reported to diagnose cytomegalovirus status with high specificity and sensitivity in both the original and validation cohorts.

Library generation was performed with the immunoSEQ multiplex PCR assay. For the multiplex PCR, a mixture combining 60 forward primers for TCR Vbeta segments and 13 reverse primers for TCR Jbeta segments was used. The CDR3 region of rearranged TCR beta genes was amplified from genomic DNA with a multiplex PCR assay. Amplified TCR beta libraries were sequenced as 87-base-pair reads on the Illumina HiSeq System. Regarding the original processing steps: A later analysis tallied approximately 87 million unique TCR beta chains across the 666 repertoires, and about 10 million of those chains were shared by two or more donors. A nearest-neighbor algorithm error-corrected the raw reads and collapsed the reads into unique sequences, merging closely related sequences to remove PCR and sequencing errors. Alignment of CDR3 sequences to IMGT reference sequences was used to assign V, D and J gene segments. Each retained sequence needed at least a six-nucleotide match to both a V gene segment and a J gene segment. Rearrangements were classified as productive when the CDR3 lacked stop codons and remained in frame with V and J, and all other rearrangements were classified as non-productive. Following IMGT convention, CDR3 was defined as the stretch from the second conserved V-encoded cysteine to the conserved J-encoded phenylalanine. Sequences without an unambiguous match to a single V gene segment were excluded from the earlier analysis of about 630 of the donors. In an earlier analysis of approximately 500 of the donors, a V segment was called functional when productive rearrangements were above 56.7%, and segregating when the standard deviation between donors exceeded 5%. To diagnose cytomegalovirus status from the catalog of TCR beta chain sequences, a statistical classification framework was built. In a later analysis, TCR nucleotide sequences were compared against IMGT/GENE-DB human TR gene sequences so that V and J genes could be assigned. The TCRdist pipeline was used in a later analysis to assign CDR3 sequences and most-parsimonious VDJ recombination scenarios. In a later analysis, every TCR beta chain was defined by the combination of its CDR3 amino acid sequence and its V-gene family, and reads without a unique V-gene family were dropped. A later analysis removed 500 to 600 highly shared, low-generation-probability nucleotide sequences to deal with suspected cross-contamination and a sequencing artifact. In a later analysis, a clonal expansion index for each public chain was calculated from normalized within-repertoire ranks of inferred template counts. In a later analysis, generation probabilities were computed with a VDJ recombination model fitted to out-of-frame rearrangements, and the resulting probabilities were checked against IGoR. In a later analysis, hypergeometric tests were used to score TCR-TCR, TCR-HLA and TCR-CMV co-occurrence, with a repertoire-size bias correction applied to TCR pairs. To estimate false discovery rates, a later analysis permuted the HLA or CMV assignments 20 times. In a later analysis, co-occurring TCRs were grouped using DBSCAN, with TCRdist sequence similarity added in when clustering inside HLA-allele-positive subsets. Repertoires with fewer than 30,000 or more than 120,000 public chains, plus five repertoires with anomalous nucleotide sharing, were excluded from co-occurrence clustering. Drawn from immuneACCESS, this table holds only the in-frame rearrangements with V and J called that TCRdb kept. Clones are partly lost; checked studies trace under half to an unresolved V gene and leave the rest unexplained. That table gives V, J and clone size, and the DNA gave D and trimming. The sample profile shows 83,000 or so clones; almost 80% of them were found once. About 6.4% of the sample rests with the top ten.

In total, 600 or so healthy bone marrow donors made up the cohort. At the time of sampling, all cohort members were nominally healthy, though unrecorded immune exposures were likely present. The donor was CMV seronegative and belonged to the group of 380 or so seronegative cohort members. A peripheral blood sample was provided by each donor, and peripheral blood mononuclear cells were used for TCR beta sequencing. The Qiagen DNeasy Blood Extraction Kit was used to extract genomic DNA from the blood cell samples. CDR3 length: 14 amino acids, cysteine to phenylalanine. The entry retains the CDR3 DNA only, 42 bases that are in frame from base 1. The trim is 7 bases for V and 6 bases for J, with a gap of 22 bases between the germline ends. The germline V gene sets CDR1 to SQVTM and CDR2 to ANQGSEA. The count of this clone is one. It lacks a known antigen. No quality values exist for individual bases; no much larger clone is one base distant.

This receptor was obtained from a female donor in good health and CMV-seronegative. The specimen was PBMCs. The rearranged chain carries TRBV29-1 and TRBJ2-7; tentative D gene TRBD1, with 6 bases matching. CDR3 region: CSAWAGTGPSEQYF. The nucleotide sequence is given as TGCAGCGCATGGGCGGGTACAGGGCCGAGCGAGCAGTACTTC.